These 27 T cell receptor beta chains came from one sample sequenced in a study of vaccination and CD4 T cells after COVID-19. The Oncomine TCR Beta short-read assay was what sequenced the DNA obtained from cultured CD4+ T cells. Each CDR3 protein gets one entry after TCRdb re-called the PCR reads with MiXCR. The table lists 3,500 to 5,000 distinct CDR3 sequences, roughly 34% of them singletons. Indicated treatment: approximately 9-day PBMC culture with coronavirus spike peptide pools or control peptides (ViraFEST assay). Collection of the unexposed donor's CD4+ T cells took place before the COVID-19 pandemic (2011-2018). These TCRs' antigens remain unknown. The material sequenced was CD4+ T cells from blood, cultured in vitro. The source of these receptors is a human donor in good health.

This rearrangement joins TRBV27 to TRBJ2-2; a possible D gene is TRBD1 (6 bases). Trimming cost V 7 bases and J 4 bases, with 10 bases left between them. There are 13 residues in the CDR3. Looked up from germline, CDR1 is MNHEY and CDR2 is SMNVEV (reference sequence). The CDR3 DNA reads TGTGCCAGCAACAGGGACCGCACCGGGGAGCTGTTTTTT. This encodes CASNRDRTGELFF.

A few counts support this clonotype. The chain joins TRBV7-3 to TRBJ2-3; no definite D call. V was shortened by 3 bases and J by 6 bases, with 13 bases between the two germline ends. There are 14 residues in the CDR3. From germline, CDR1 is SGHTA and CDR2 FQGTGA. CDR3 sequence (DNA): TGTGCCAGCAGCTTGGGTTGGGCAGAGGATACGCAGTATTTT. This sequence encodes CASSLGWAEDTQYF.

This clonotype was seen a few times. The chain is built from TRBV7-3 and TRBJ2-5; 8 nucleotides agree with TRBD2. The CDR3 runs to 16 residues. Germline trimming cut 5 bases from V and 3 bases from J; bases unmatched to any gene: 11. Germline V gene lookup returns CDR1 SGHTA and CDR2 FQGTGA. The CDR3 spells CASSPTRTSHKETQYF. The CDR3 region has the DNA TGTGCCAGCAGCCCCACTAGGACTAGCCATAAAGAGACCCAGTACTTC. Filled out from reference TRBV7-3 and TRBJ2-5, the complete variable domain reads GAGVSQTPSNKVTEKGKYVELRCDPISGHTALYWYRQSLGQGPEFLIYFQGTGAADDSGLPNDRFFAVRPEGSVSTLKIQRTERGDSAVYLCASSPTRTSHKETQYFGPGTRLLVL.

This clonotype was detected only a few times. The V and J genes are TRBV19 and TRBJ1-2; D is possibly TRBD1 (5 bases). Trimming removed 3 bases at V and 5 bases at J, with 7 bases between. The CDR3 spans 12 residues. Germline V gene lookup returns CDR1 LNHDA and CDR2 SQIVND (reference sequence). CDR3 sequence (DNA): TGTGCCAGTAGTATGGGGCAGTATGGCTACACCTTC. Translating gives CASSMGQYGYTF.

The genes are TRBV27 and TRBJ1-1; TRBD1 might be the D (6 bases). Trimming pared 5 bases from V and 0 bases from J, leaving 16 bases between. The CDR3 spans 16 residues. CDR1 is MNHEY and CDR2 is SMNVEV in the germline V gene (reference sequence). The CDR3: CASSPEGGPMNTEAFF. The CDR3 nucleotides read TGTGCCAGCAGTCCAGAGGGGGGGCCCATGAACACTGAAGCTTTCTTT.

This clonotype was detected a few times. The CDR3 here is CSASLANYGYTF. CDR3 coding DNA: TGCAGTGCTAGTTTGGCGAACTATGGCTACACCTTC. The chain joins TRBV20-1 to TRBJ1-2; D is ambiguous. Germline V gives CDR1 DFQATT, CDR2 SNEGSKA (reference sequence). V shed 3 bases and J shed 2 bases, with 7 bases lying between them. CDR3 length equals 12 residues.

CDR3 nucleotide sequence: TGTGCCACCAGTGATTCCGGACAGGGAGCAAACAATGAGCAGTTCTTC. Translated: CATSDSGQGANNEQFF. The genes are TRBV24-1 and TRBJ2-1; 8 bases match TRBD1. The V gene end was trimmed by 2 bases and the J gene end by 5 bases; junction bases not matched to a gene: 7. Germline CDR1 KGHDR, CDR2 SFDVKD. This CDR3 has 16 residues.

The sample holds a few counts of this clonotype. The chain uses TRBV21-1 and TRBJ2-7. TRBV21-1 is labeled a pseudogene. The CDR3 contains 13 residues. CDR3 in DNA: TGTGCCAGCAGCAAAGTTATTTGCTACGAGCAGTACTTC. Protein product: CASSKVICYEQYF.

The chain employs TRBV7-3 and TRBJ2-2; D is possibly TRBD1 or TRBD2 (5 bases each). V was pared by 0 bases and J by 7 bases, with 12 bases between. The CDR3 is 15 amino acids. Per germline, CDR1 SGHTA and CDR2 FQGTGA. The CDR3 protein is CASSLTTGPYGELFF. The DNA of the CDR3 is TGTGCCAGCAGCTTAACGACGGGGCCTTACGGGGAGCTGTTTTTT.

The rearrangement joins TRBV15 to TRBJ2-3; tentatively, D is TRBD1 (5 bases). The CDR3 consists of 12 residues. CDR1 is LNHNV, CDR2 YYDKDF, per germline (reference sequence). V lost 8 bases and J 5 bases, leaving 11 bases between the germline ends. CDR3 sequence reads: CATGHLRDTQYF. For the CDR3, the DNA is TGTGCCACCGGACATCTGCGAGATACGCAGTATTTT.

This clonotype was observed a few times. The chain links TRBV20-1 to TRBJ1-1; D perhaps matches TRBD1 (5 bases). Trimming left V 6 bases short and J 7 bases short, with 12 bases between. The germline V gene encodes CDR1 DFQATT and CDR2 SNEGSKA (reference sequence). This CDR3 is built from 11 residues. CDR3 nucleotides: TGCAGTGCAACCCGACAGATTGAAGCTTTCTTT. Translating gives CSATRQIEAFF.

The CDR3 DNA sequence: TGTGCCAGCAGCGTTTCACCAGGGGGGGGTTCACCCCTCCACTTT. Its translation is CASSVSPGGGSPLHF. J is TRBJ1-6 and V is TRBV7-2; 7 bases agree with TRBD1. Germline-derived CDR1 and CDR2 are SGHTA and FQGNSA. This CDR3 has 15 residues. Germline trimming cut 5 bases from V and 9 bases from J; bases unmatched to any gene: 10.

The V call is TRBV7-9, the J call TRBJ2-7, with D perhaps matching TRBD1 or TRBD2 (6 bases each). The CDR3 has 14 residues. Germline loops: CDR1 SEHNR, CDR2 FQNEAQ (reference sequence). Trimming removed 2 bases from V and 6 bases from J, with 14 bases in between. The CDR3: CASSLRGRTAEQYF. DNA for the CDR3: TGTGCCAGCAGCTTAAGGGGGAGGACGGCCGAGCAGTACTTC.

The table lists this clonotype with a few counts. V and J are TRBV20-1 and TRBJ2-5; TRBD1 matches at 10 bases. V lost 5 bases and J lost 5; bases outside the gene matches: 11. CDR1 and CDR2 from the germline V gene are DFQATT and SNEGSKA (reference sequence). CDR3 length: 15 amino acids. The CDR3: CSACSGTGVGETQYF. The CDR3 nucleotides read TGCAGTGCTTGCTCCGGGACAGGGGTTGGGGAGACCCAGTACTTC.

This clonotype rates as medium-sized. V is TRBV6-1 and J is TRBJ1-6; D remains ambiguous. This CDR3 has 13 residues. Trimming pared 5 bases from V and 9 bases from J, leaving 11 bases between. CDR1 and CDR2 from the germline V gene are MNHNS and SASEGT. The CDR3 loop reads CASSQTVISPLHF. As DNA, the CDR3 is TGTGCCAGCAGTCAAACGGTTATTTCACCCCTCCACTTT.

This clonotype was detected only a few times. This chain connects TRBV20-1 to TRBJ2-7; 7 bases are shared with TRBD1. The V segment lost 4 bases and the J segment 6 bases; nucleotides outside the gene matches: 9. The CDR3 totals 13 residues. Per the germline V gene, CDR1 is DFQATT and CDR2 is SNEGSKA (reference sequence). Here the CDR3 DNA reads TGCAGTGCTACGCCGCGACAGGGAATCGAGCAGTACTTC. This translates into CSATPRQGIEQYF.

The chain couples TRBV7-6 to TRBJ2-7; TRBD2 agrees at 8 bases. The CDR3 loop spans 19 amino acids. V gave up 5 bases and J gave up 3 bases; unmatched junction bases: 21. Germline lookup yields CDR1 SGHVS and CDR2 FNYEAQ. The CDR3 region has the DNA TGTGCCAGCAGCGAGGACGGCATAACGGGAGGGGACGGGGTCTACGAGCAGTACTTC. This codes for CASSEDGITGGDGVYEQYF.

J is TRBJ1-1 and V is TRBV5-5; no clear D. Germline-derived CDR1 and CDR2 are SGHKS and YYEKEE (reference sequence). V lost 7 bases to trimming and J lost 5 bases, with 12 bases between them. This CDR3 is built from 12 residues. CDR3 loop: CASAARNTEAFF. The CDR3 DNA sequence: TGTGCCAGCGCGGCACGAAATACTGAAGCTTTCTTT.

This chain joins TRBV5-1 and TRBJ1-5; possibly TRBD1 for D (6 bases). The germline V gene encodes CDR1 SGHRS and CDR2 YFSETQ. Trimming took 1 base from V and 7 from J, leaving 12 bases between them. The CDR3 has 14 amino acids. The CDR3 protein is CASSLSPGEQPQHF. The CDR3 region has the DNA TGCGCCAGCAGCTTGAGTCCAGGGGAACAGCCCCAGCATTTT.

The rearrangement joins TRBV6-5 to TRBJ1-1, with 7 bases lining up with TRBD1. Germline V gene lookup returns CDR1 MNHEY and CDR2 SVGAGI. The V gene end was trimmed by 4 bases and the J gene end by 11 bases; junction bases not matched to a gene: 7. The CDR3 length is 12 residues. The CDR3, as DNA: TGTGCCAGCAGTTTACCGACAGGGAGGGCTTTCTTT. Its protein is CASSLPTGRAFF.

The rearrangement joins TRBV9 to TRBJ2-1; 11 bases align to TRBD1. The CDR3 spans 14 residues. After removal of 4 bases from V and 6 bases from J, the junction contained 3 bases not matched to a gene. From germline, CDR1 is SGDLS and CDR2 YYNGEE. CDR3 nucleotide sequence: TGTGCCAGCAGCCCCGGGACAGGGGGCAATGAGCAGTTCTTC. Amino acid sequence: CASSPGTGGNEQFF.

This clonotype appeared a few times. This chain joins TRBV6-1 and TRBJ1-5, with D uncertain. Germline V gene data show CDR1 as MNHNS and CDR2 as SASEGT. CDR3 length equals 13 residues. V was clipped by 4 bases and J by 5 bases, with 9 bases between them. The CDR3 nucleotides read TGTGCCAGCAGTGGGGCTAATCATCAGCCCCAGCATTTT. Translating gives CASSGANHQPQHF.

This clonotype was detected only a few times. The rearrangement links TRBV19 to TRBJ1-2; D might be TRBD1 (6 bases). The CDR3 extends over 12 amino acids. V was cut by 7 bases and J by 8 bases, with 14 bases left in between. Germline CDR1 and CDR2: LNHDA and SQIVND (reference sequence). CDR3 sequence (DNA): TGTGCCAGTAAGGCAGGGGTCGAGGGCTACACCTTC. This sequence encodes CASKAGVEGYTF.

This clonotype was seen a handful of times. V and J are TRBV15 and TRBJ1-1; D not resolved. Trimming shortened V by 7 bases and J by 0 bases, and 12 bases separated the two germline ends. From germline, CDR1 is LNHNV and CDR2 YYDKDF (reference sequence). The CDR3 is 14 residues long. The CDR3 bases are TGTGCCACCACCAAAATTCAGGTGAACACTGAAGCTTTCTTT. This translates into CATTKIQVNTEAFF.

The rearrangement joins TRBV5-4 to TRBJ2-2, with D unclear. V lost 5 bases and J lost 1, with 9 bases in between. The CDR3 sequence is 14 residues long. Per the germline V gene, CDR1 is SGHNT and CDR2 is YYREEE (reference sequence). CDR3 in amino acids: CASRSDGNTGELFF. The CDR3 DNA sequence: TGTGCCAGCAGGTCCGATGGGAACACCGGGGAGCTGTTTTTT.

The table lists this clonotype with a few counts. The rearrangement uses TRBV6-5 and TRBJ1-1, with 8 bases aligning to TRBD1. The CDR3 loop spans 16 amino acids. CDR1 and CDR2 (germline): MNHEY, SVGAGI. V lost 4 bases, J lost 3 bases, and 10 bases stayed unmatched. The CDR3, as DNA: TGTGCCAGCAGTTCATATCAGGGGGCTCGGTACACTGAAGCTTTCTTT. Encoded protein: CASSSYQGARYTEAFF.

Only a few counts were recorded for this clonotype. The gene calls are TRBV2 and TRBJ2-2; no definite D call. CDR3 length equals 14 residues. The germline CDR1 and CDR2 sequences are SNHLY and FYNNEI. V gave up 10 bases and J gave up 0 bases, with 12 bases separating them. The CDR3 sequence: CATELDANTGELFF. The CDR3 DNA reads TGTGCCACCGAGCTAGATGCGAACACCGGGGAGCTGTTTTTT.